The 26 T cell receptor beta chains below were found in one sample sequenced in a study of shared clonotypes between healthy human individuals. The repertoire was sequenced with immunoSEQ multiplex PCR; TCRdb's copy has only in-frame clones and lacks some. The table shows 2 million or so clones, with 90% to 95% occurring only once. Sequencing used naive CD4+ T cells sorted from blood. The subset: CD45RA+ positively selected. These receptors were taken from a man younger than 35 in good health.

This clone was counted once. The chain has TRBV10-3 and TRBJ2-5, with 10 positions matching TRBD2. Germline CDR1 and CDR2: ENHRY and SYGVKD. The CDR3 has 17 amino acids. V lost 2 bases and J lost 4; bases outside the gene matches: 10. The CDR3 loop is CAISEMLAGARGETQYF. The CDR3 DNA reads as TGTGCCATCAGTGAGATGCTAGCGGGAGCTAGAGGAGAGACCCAGTACTTC.

Details on this clone: The same CDR3 is also encoded by other DNA sequences in this sample. This chain uses TRBV19 with TRBJ2-5; D is uncertain. The germline V and J ends were trimmed by 1 base and 3 bases, with 6 bases remaining between them. Germline V gene data show CDR1 as LNHDA and CDR2 as SQIVND (reference sequence). The CDR3 length is 13 residues. In DNA form, the CDR3 reads TGTGCCAGTAGTATAGGGGTAAAAGAGACCCAGTACTTC. As protein: CASSIGVKETQYF.

This clone was seen just once. The chain employs TRBV27 and TRBJ1-4, with 8 bases identical to TRBD1. J was trimmed by 0 bases and V by 5 bases; bases with no gene match: 8. The CDR3 spans 17 residues. CDR1 MNHEY and CDR2 SMNVEV come from the germline V gene (reference sequence). The CDR3 protein is CASSPRTGPSTNEKLFF. DNA for the CDR3: TGTGCCAGCAGTCCCCGGACAGGGCCCTCAACTAATGAAAAACTGTTTTTT. Based on the CDR3 plus reference TRBV27 and TRBJ1-4, the full variable domain is EAQVTQNPRYLITVTGKKLTVTCSQNMNHEYMSWYRQDPGLGLRQIYYSMNVEVTDKGDVPEGYKVSRKEKRNFPLILESPSPNQTSLYFCASSPRTGPSTNEKLFFGSGTQLSVL.

V is TRBV18 and J is TRBJ2-1; the D is unclear. Germline CDR1 is KGHSH and CDR2 is LQKENI. This CDR3 comprises 17 residues. Trimming left V 3 bases short and J 5 bases short, with 20 bases between. The DNA of the CDR3 is TGTGCCAGCTCACCTGTAACTCTGGCTTTTGGGGACAATGAGCAGTTCTTC. It encodes CASSPVTLAFGDNEQFF.

The gene calls are TRBV7-8 and TRBJ1-6, with 7 bases fitting TRBD1. J gave up 9 bases and V 4 bases, and 9 bases lay outside the gene matches. The CDR3 consists of 15 residues. Germline values: CDR1 SGHVS, CDR2 FQNEAQ. CDR3 nucleotide sequence: TGTGCCAGCAGCTCAGACAGGGCGGCTATTTCACCCCTCCACTTT. Protein: CASSSDRAAISPLHF.

The chain combines TRBV5-4 with TRBJ1-1, with 7 bases lining up with TRBD1. CDR3 length: 18 residues. Germline V lookup: CDR1 SGHNT, CDR2 YYREEE (reference sequence). Trimming removed 4 bases from V and 4 bases from J; junction bases left unmatched: 19. CDR3 DNA sequence: TGTGCCAGCAGCCTACCAACGGGACAGACCTATTCTATCACTGAAGCTTTCTTT. It translates to CASSLPTGQTYSITEAFF.

J is TRBJ1-5 and V is TRBV6-1; weak D call: TRBD1 (5 bases). Trimming took 1 base from V and 5 from J, leaving 18 bases between them. The CDR3 consists of 17 residues. Germline V gives CDR1 MNHNS, CDR2 SASEGT. CDR3: CASSEEDTLGAYQPQHF. The CDR3 DNA reads TGTGCCAGCAGTGAAGAGGACACCCTAGGGGCTTATCAGCCCCAGCATTTT.

The J gene is TRBJ1-1, the V gene TRBV5-1; maybe TRBD1 (6 bases). Germline V gene sequence: CDR1 SGHRS, CDR2 YFSETQ. V lost 4 bases and J 10 bases, leaving 23 bases between the germline ends. The CDR3 has 15 amino acids. The CDR3 spells CASSPQGGGVDGAFF. The CDR3 nucleotides read TGCGCCAGCAGCCCCCAGGGTGGGGGCGTAGATGGAGCTTTCTTT.

The chain links TRBV27 to TRBJ2-5, with 7 bases aligning to TRBD2. This CDR3 spans 15 amino acids. Germline V gene data show CDR1 as MNHEY and CDR2 as SMNVEV (reference sequence). J lost 6 bases, V lost 3 bases, and 10 bases had no gene match. The CDR3 is CASSLSGTTPKTQYF. Written as DNA, the CDR3 is TGTGCCAGCAGTTTGTCCGGGACTACTCCGAAGACCCAGTACTTC.

As for this clone: The same CDR3 arises from other DNA sequences in this sample as well. This chain links TRBV18 with TRBJ2-7; TRBD1 aligns across 7 bases. V dropped 0 bases and J dropped 2; count of bases not matched to a gene: 1. Germline V CDR1 and CDR2: KGHSH, LQKENI. The CDR3 has 14 residues. In nucleotides, the CDR3 is TGTGCCAGCTCACCACCGGGACAGCCCTACGAGCAGTACTTC. As protein: CASSPPGQPYEQYF.

The chain recombines TRBV9 with TRBJ2-5; no reliable D call. Trimming removed 0 bases at V and 7 bases at J, with 10 bases between. Germline CDR1 reads SGDLS; CDR2 reads YYNGEE. The CDR3 sequence is 13 residues long. This CDR3 reads CASSVDVSGTQYF. CDR3 in DNA: TGTGCCAGCAGCGTAGACGTCTCGGGGACCCAGTACTTC.

The genes are TRBV27 and TRBJ2-7; maybe TRBD2 (5 bases). V was trimmed by 6 bases and J by 2 bases, leaving 14 bases between them. Germline loops: CDR1 MNHEY, CDR2 SMNVEV (reference sequence). The CDR3 contains 14 residues. CDR3 in DNA: TGTGCCAGCAGCCCCACTAGTCCTGCCTACGAGCAGTACTTC. It yields the protein CASSPTSPAYEQYF.

This chain joins TRBV5-1 and TRBJ1-2; 7 bases map to TRBD1. Germline loops: CDR1 SGHRS, CDR2 YFSETQ. The V gene end was trimmed by 0 bases and the J gene end by 6 bases; junction bases not matched to a gene: 11. The CDR3 extends over 16 amino acids. The CDR3 nucleotides read TGCGCCAGCAGCTTGGCAGGGACAGCTGTGCGAGATGGCTACACCTTC. Encoded protein: CASSLAGTAVRDGYTF.

The genes are TRBV5-1 and TRBJ1-2; 7 bases are a match to TRBD1. V lost 3 bases, J lost 5 bases, and 7 bases stayed unmatched. CDR3 length: 14 residues. The germline V gene encodes CDR1 SGHRS and CDR2 YFSETQ. CDR3 loop: CASSSNPGQYGYTF. The CDR3, as DNA: TGCGCCAGCAGCTCAAATCCGGGACAGTATGGCTACACCTTC. Full variable domain (rest looked up from reference TRBV5-1 and TRBJ1-2): KAGVTQTPRYLIKTRGQQVTLSCSPISGHRSVSWYQQTPGQGLQFLFEYFSETQRNKGNFPGRFSGRQFSNSRSEMNVSTLELGDSALYLCASSSNPGQYGYTFGSGTRLTVV.

The chain has TRBV9 and TRBJ1-6; 10 bases line up with TRBD1. Germline-derived CDR1 and CDR2 are SGDLS and YYNGEE. This CDR3 is 15 amino acids long. With V trimmed by 4 bases and J by 8 bases, 6 bases remained unmatched. The DNA of the CDR3 is TGTGCCAGCAGCCCAGGGGGGACAGGGGATTCACCCCTCCACTTT. Its translation is CASSPGGTGDSPLHF.

The gene calls are TRBV6-5 and TRBJ1-4; possibly TRBD1 for D (5 bases). The CDR3 runs 14 residues. Looked up from germline, CDR1 is MNHEY and CDR2 is SVGAGI. V lost 5 bases and J lost 5, with 12 bases in between. In DNA, the CDR3 is TGTGCCAGCAGTGGGGGGAGAGGGAATGAAAAACTGTTTTTT. It encodes CASSGGRGNEKLFF.

The chain recombines TRBV5-1 with TRBJ1-6; D is uncertain. Germline assignment: CDR1 SGHRS and CDR2 YFSETQ. The CDR3 has 16 amino acids. The V and J ends lost 1 base and 6 bases respectively, with 14 bases between them. CDR3 coding DNA: TGCGCCAGCAGCTTGTCGCCGGGCCTTCTTAATTCACCCCTCCACTTT. Translating gives CASSLSPGLLNSPLHF.

About this clone: This may arise from a read error, as a much more abundant clone is one base away. V and J are TRBV4-1 and TRBJ2-5; unclear D gene. The V and J ends lost 0 bases and 1 base respectively, with 9 bases between them. CDR1 and CDR2 from the germline V gene are MGHRA and YSYEKL. The CDR3 covers 15 residues. Written as DNA, the CDR3 is TGCGCCAGCAGCCAAGAGGTGGCAATCCAAGAGACCCAGTACTTC. Its protein is CASSQEVAIQETQYF.

This chain uses TRBV6-1 with TRBJ1-5; 7 bases line up with TRBD1. The CDR3 loop spans 13 amino acids. CDR1 is MNHNS, CDR2 SASEGT, per germline. Trimming at V came to 5 bases and at J to 7 bases, leaving 5 bases not matched to a gene. CDR3 in DNA: TGTGCCAGCAGTACAGGGGTGAGCCAGCCCCAGCATTTT. Amino acids: CASSTGVSQPQHF.

V is TRBV5-1 and J is TRBJ2-2; no firm D call. This CDR3 region has 15 residues. The V and J ends lost 2 bases and 0 bases respectively, with 8 bases between them. Looked up from germline, CDR1 is SGHRS and CDR2 is YFSETQ. The CDR3 nucleotides read TGCGCCAGCAGCTTCGGCTACTCGAACACCGGGGAGCTGTTTTTT. It specifies CASSFGYSNTGELFF. The complete variable domain, with remaining parts taken from reference TRBV5-1 and TRBJ2-2, reads KAGVTQTPRYLIKTRGQQVTLSCSPISGHRSVSWYQQTPGQGLQFLFEYFSETQRNKGNFPGRFSGRQFSNSRSEMNVSTLELGDSALYLCASSFGYSNTGELFFGEGSRLTVL.

The chain links TRBV2 to TRBJ2-1, with D tentatively TRBD2 (5 bases). The CDR3 spans 16 residues. Trimming shortened V by 8 bases and J by 5 bases, and 22 bases separated the two germline ends. CDR1 and CDR2 (germline): SNHLY, FYNNEI. In DNA form, the CDR3 reads TGTGCCAGCTCGACGCAATCCCCAATCGGGGACAATGAGCAGTTCTTC. It translates to CASSTQSPIGDNEQFF.

The chain joins TRBV6-5 to TRBJ1-5; tentative D call: TRBD1 (5 bases). This CDR3 has 15 residues. Per the germline V gene, CDR1 is MNHEY and CDR2 is SVGAGI. Trimming took 5 bases from V and 5 from J, leaving 16 bases between them. In DNA, the CDR3 is TGTGCCAGCAGTATTACACGGGGGTTCGATCAGCCCCAGCATTTT. This encodes CASSITRGFDQPQHF.

The rearrangement joins TRBV5-1 to TRBJ2-6; D is unclear. Trimming removed 0 bases at V and 4 bases at J, with 8 bases between. The CDR3 consists of 15 residues. CDR1 is SGHRS and CDR2 is YFSETQ in the germline V gene. The CDR3: CASSLAGTGANVLTF. CDR3 DNA sequence: TGCGCCAGCAGCTTGGCAGGTACCGGGGCCAACGTCCTGACTTTC.

The rearrangement uses TRBV5-6 and TRBJ2-3, with 10 bases lining up with TRBD2. CDR1 and CDR2 from the germline V gene are SGHDT and YYEEEE. Trimming at V came to 3 bases and at J to 3 bases, leaving 7 bases not matched to a gene. The CDR3 spans 16 residues. CDR3 in DNA: TGTGCCAGCAGCTCCCTACTAGCGGGACGGACAGATACGCAGTATTTT. Amino acid sequence: CASSSLLAGRTDTQYF.

The rearrangement links TRBV6-5 to TRBJ1-4; 7 bases are shared with TRBD1. The ends lost 3 bases at V and 8 bases at J; junction bases unmatched: 9. The CDR3 is 15 residues long. Germline V gene lookup returns CDR1 MNHEY and CDR2 SVGAGI. The CDR3 nucleotides are TGTGCCAGCAGTTATGTCGGGCAGGACAGGGAAAAACTGTTTTTT. Translated, it gives CASSYVGQDREKLFF.

This chain connects TRBV7-6 to TRBJ1-4; D might be TRBD1 (5 bases). CDR1 is SGHVS and CDR2 is FNYEAQ in the germline V gene. The CDR3 is 12 amino acids. V lost 3 bases and J 14 bases, leaving 13 bases between the germline ends. This CDR3 is CASSFAGEGLFF. The DNA for the CDR3 is TGTGCCAGCAGCTTCGCCGGGGAGGGGCTGTTTTTT. The variable domain in full, with the rest retrieved from reference TRBV7-6 and TRBJ1-4, is GAGVSQSPRYKVTKRGQDVALRCDPISGHVSLYWYRQALGQGPEFLTYFNYEAQQDKSGLPNDRFSAERPEGSISTLTIQRTEQRDSAMYRCASSFAGEGLFFGSGTQLSVL.